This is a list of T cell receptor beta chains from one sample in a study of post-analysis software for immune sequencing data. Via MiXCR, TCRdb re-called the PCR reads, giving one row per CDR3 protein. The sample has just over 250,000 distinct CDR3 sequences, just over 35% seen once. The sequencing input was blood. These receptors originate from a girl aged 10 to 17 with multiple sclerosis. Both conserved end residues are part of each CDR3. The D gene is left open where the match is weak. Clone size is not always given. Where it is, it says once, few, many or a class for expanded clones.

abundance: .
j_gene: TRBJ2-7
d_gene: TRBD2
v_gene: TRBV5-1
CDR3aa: CASSREGSYEQYF
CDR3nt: TGCGCCAGCAGCCGGGAGGGCTCCTACGAGCAGTACTTC

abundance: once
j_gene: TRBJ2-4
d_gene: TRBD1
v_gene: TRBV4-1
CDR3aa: CASSQVGQGIGIQYF
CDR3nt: TGCGCCAGCAGCCAAGTGGGACAGGGGATCGGCATTCAGTACTTC

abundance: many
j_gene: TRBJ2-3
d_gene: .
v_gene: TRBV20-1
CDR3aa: CSAIQGNTQYF
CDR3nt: TGCAGTGCTATACAGGGAAATACGCAGTATTTT

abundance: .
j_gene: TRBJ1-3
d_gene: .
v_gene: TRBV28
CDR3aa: CASSSQDSLYSGNTIYF
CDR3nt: TGTGCCAGCAGTAGCCAGGACAGCCTTTACTCTGGAAACACCATATATTTT

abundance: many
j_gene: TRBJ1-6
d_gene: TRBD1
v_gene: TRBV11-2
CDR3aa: CASSSGTGMTPLHF
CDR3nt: TGTGCCAGCAGCTCCGGGACAGGGATGACACCCCTCCACTTT

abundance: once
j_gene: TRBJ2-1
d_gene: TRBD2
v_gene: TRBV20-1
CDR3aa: CSAGTSGRVEQFF
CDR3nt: TGCAGTGCCGGGACTAGCGGGAGGGTTGAGCAGTTCTTC

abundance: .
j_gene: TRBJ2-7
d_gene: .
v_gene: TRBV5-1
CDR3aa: CASSAGLTSSYEQYF
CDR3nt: TGCGCCAGCAGCGCCGGACTTACGAGCTCCTACGAGCAGTACTTC

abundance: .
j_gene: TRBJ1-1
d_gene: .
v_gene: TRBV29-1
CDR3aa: CSVEGRSSKAFF
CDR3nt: TGCAGCGTTGAAGGAAGGAGCTCCAAAGCTTTCTTT

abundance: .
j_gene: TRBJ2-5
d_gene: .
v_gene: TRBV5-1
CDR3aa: CASRVRVQETQYF
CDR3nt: TGCGCCAGCAGGGTGAGGGTGCAAGAGACCCAGTACTTC

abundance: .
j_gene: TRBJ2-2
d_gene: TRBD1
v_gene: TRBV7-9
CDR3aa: CASSPNDRVAGELFF
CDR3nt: TGTGCCAGCAGCCCGAATGACAGGGTGGCCGGGGAGCTGTTTTTT

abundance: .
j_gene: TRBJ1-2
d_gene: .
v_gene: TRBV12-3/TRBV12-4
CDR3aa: CASSSTNPGAGYGYTF
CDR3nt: TGTGCCAGCAGTTCCACCAATCCTGGGGCGGGTTATGGCTACACCTTC

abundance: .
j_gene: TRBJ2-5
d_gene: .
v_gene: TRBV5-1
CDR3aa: CASSLEDRETQYF
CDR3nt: TGCGCCAGCAGCTTGGAGGATCGAGAGACCCAGTACTTC

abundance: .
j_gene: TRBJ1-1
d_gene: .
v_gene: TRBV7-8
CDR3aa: CASSSLGGVGRNTEAFF
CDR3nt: TGTGCCAGCAGCTCGTTGGGGGGGGTCGGGAGGAACACTGAAGCTTTCTTT

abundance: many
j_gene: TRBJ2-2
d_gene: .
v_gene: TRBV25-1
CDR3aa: CASSDGYTGELFF
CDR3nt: TGTGCCAGCAGTGATGGTTACACCGGGGAGCTGTTTTTT

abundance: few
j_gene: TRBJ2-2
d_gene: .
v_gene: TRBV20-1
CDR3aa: CSARDPRVNTGELFF
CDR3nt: TGCAGTGCTAGAGACCCTCGCGTGAACACCGGGGAGCTGTTTTTT

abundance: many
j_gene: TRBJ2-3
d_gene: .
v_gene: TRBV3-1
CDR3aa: CASSQDTRGLRGTDTQYF
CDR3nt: TGTGCCAGCAGCCAAGATACCAGGGGACTTCGTGGCACAGATACGCAGTATTTT

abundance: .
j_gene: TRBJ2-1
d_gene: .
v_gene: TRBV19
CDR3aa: CASSMASREQFF
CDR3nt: TGTGCCAGTAGTATGGCTTCGAGGGAGCAGTTCTTC

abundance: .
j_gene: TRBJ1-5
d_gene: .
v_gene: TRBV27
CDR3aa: CAAGRAGNQPQHF
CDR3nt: TGTGCCGCAGGCAGGGCTGGGAATCAGCCCCAGCATTTT

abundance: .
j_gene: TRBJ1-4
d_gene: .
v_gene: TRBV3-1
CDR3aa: CASSVRRSNEKLFF
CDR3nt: TGTGCCAGCAGCGTCCGACGGAGTAATGAAAAACTGTTTTTT

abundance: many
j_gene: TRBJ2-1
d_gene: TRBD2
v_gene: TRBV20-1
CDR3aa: CSYQRLAGDEQFF
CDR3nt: TGCAGTTACCAAAGACTAGCCGGCGATGAGCAGTTCTTC

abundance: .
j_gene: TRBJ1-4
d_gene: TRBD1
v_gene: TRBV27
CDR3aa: CASSAGQGGEKLFF
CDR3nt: TGTGCCAGCAGTGCTGGACAGGGCGGAGAAAAACTGTTTTTT

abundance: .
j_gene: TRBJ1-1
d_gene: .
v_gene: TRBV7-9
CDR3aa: CASSLFGEGTEAFF
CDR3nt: TGTGCCAGCAGCTTATTTGGCGAGGGCACTGAAGCTTTCTTT

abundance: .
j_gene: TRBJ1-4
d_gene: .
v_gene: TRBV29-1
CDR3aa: CSVGSGEKLFF
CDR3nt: TGCAGCGTTGGATCCGGGGAAAAACTGTTTTTT

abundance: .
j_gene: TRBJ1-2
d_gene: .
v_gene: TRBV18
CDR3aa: CASSPRTEPGHSGGYTF
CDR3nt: TGTGCCAGCTCACCAAGAACAGAGCCCGGTCATTCAGGGGGCTACACCTTC

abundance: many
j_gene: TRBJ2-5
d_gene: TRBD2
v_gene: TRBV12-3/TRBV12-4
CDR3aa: CASSSRAGVQETQYF
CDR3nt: TGTGCCAGCAGTTCCCGGGCGGGGGTCCAAGAGACCCAGTACTTC

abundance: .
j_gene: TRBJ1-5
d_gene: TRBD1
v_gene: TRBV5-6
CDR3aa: CASSLTHEGASQPQHF
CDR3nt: TGTGCCAGCAGCTTGACCCATGAGGGGGCAAGTCAGCCCCAGCATTTT

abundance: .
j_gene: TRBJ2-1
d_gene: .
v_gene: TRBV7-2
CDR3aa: CASSLLQVSYNEQFF
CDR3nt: TGTGCCAGCAGCTTGTTACAGGTTTCCTACAATGAGCAGTTCTTC

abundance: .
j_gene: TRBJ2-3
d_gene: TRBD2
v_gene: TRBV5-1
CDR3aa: CASSLGLAGSTDTQYF
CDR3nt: TGCGCCAGCAGCTTGGGGCTAGCGGGAAGCACAGATACGCAGTATTTT

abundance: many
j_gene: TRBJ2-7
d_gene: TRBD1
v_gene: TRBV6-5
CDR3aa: CASSYKWTGAYEQYF
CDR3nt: TGTGCCAGCAGTTACAAGTGGACAGGAGCCTACGAGCAGTACTTC

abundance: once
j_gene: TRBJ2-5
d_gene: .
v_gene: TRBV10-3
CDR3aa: CAISEQGWETQYF
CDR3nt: TGTGCCATCAGTGAACAGGGATGGGAGACCCAGTACTTC

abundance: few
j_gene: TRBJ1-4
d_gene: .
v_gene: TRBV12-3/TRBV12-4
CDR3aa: CASRSLSEVGGEKLFF
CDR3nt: TGTGCCAGCAGGAGTCTATCGGAGGTGGGCGGTGAAAAACTGTTTTTT

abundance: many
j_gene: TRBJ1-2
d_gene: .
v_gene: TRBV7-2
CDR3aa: CASSLASSGLYGYTF
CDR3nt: TGTGCCAGCAGCTTAGCCTCATCGGGTCTCTATGGCTACACCTTC

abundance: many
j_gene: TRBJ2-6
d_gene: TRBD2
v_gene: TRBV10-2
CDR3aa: CASRRRGASAGANVLTF
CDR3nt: TGCGCCAGCAGAAGGCGGGGGGCGTCGGCTGGGGCCAACGTCCTGACTTTC

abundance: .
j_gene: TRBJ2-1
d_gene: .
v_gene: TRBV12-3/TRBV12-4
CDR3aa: CASSFSPQGIEQFF
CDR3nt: TGTGCCAGCAGTTTTAGCCCCCAAGGTATAGAGCAGTTCTTC

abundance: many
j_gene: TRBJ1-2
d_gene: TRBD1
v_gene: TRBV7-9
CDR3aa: CASSRFGQAHGYTF
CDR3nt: TGTGCCAGCAGCCGTTTTGGACAGGCCCATGGCTACACCTTC

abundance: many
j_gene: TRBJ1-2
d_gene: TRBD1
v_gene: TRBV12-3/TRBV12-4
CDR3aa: CASSGTGGRDGYTF
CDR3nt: TGTGCCAGCAGCGGGACAGGTGGAAGGGATGGCTACACCTTC

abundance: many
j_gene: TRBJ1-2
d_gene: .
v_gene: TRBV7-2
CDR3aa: CASSVEQGSNYGYTF
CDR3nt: TGTGCCAGCAGCGTCGAACAGGGATCTAACTATGGCTACACCTTC

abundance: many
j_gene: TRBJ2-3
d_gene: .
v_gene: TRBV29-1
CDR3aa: CSVDELGASLSTDTQYF
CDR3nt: TGCAGCGTTGATGAGTTAGGGGCTAGCCTTAGCACAGATACGCAGTATTTT

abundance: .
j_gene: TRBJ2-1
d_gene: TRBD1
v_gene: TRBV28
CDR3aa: CASSSPGQGANEQFF
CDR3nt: TGTGCCAGCTCGTCTCCGGGACAGGGAGCCAATGAGCAGTTCTTC

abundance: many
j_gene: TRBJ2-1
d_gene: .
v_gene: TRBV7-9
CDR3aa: CASTPSGSSYNEQFF
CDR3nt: TGTGCCAGCACACCCTCGGGGAGCTCCTACAATGAGCAGTTCTTC

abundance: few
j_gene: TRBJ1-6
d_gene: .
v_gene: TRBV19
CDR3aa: CASSDRVSDSPLHF
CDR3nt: TGTGCCAGTAGCGACCGGGTCAGTGATTCACCCCTCCACTTT